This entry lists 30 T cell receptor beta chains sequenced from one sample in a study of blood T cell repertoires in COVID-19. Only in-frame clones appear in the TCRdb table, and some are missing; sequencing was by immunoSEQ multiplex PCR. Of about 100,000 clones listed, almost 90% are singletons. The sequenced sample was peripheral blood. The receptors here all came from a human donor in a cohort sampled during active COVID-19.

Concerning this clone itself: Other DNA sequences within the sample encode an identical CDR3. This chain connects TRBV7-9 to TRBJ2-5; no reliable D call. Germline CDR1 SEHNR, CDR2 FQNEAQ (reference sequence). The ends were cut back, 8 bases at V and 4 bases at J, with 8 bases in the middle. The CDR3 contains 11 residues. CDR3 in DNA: TGTGCCAGCTCAGTGGCAGAGACCCAGTACTTC. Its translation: CASSVAETQYF.

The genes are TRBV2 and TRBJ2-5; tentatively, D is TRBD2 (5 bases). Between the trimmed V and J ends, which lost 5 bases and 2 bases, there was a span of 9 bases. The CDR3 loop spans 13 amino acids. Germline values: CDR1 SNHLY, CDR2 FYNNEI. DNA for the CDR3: TGTGCCAGCAGTCTAGAGGGACAAGAGACCCAGTACTTC. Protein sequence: CASSLEGQETQYF.

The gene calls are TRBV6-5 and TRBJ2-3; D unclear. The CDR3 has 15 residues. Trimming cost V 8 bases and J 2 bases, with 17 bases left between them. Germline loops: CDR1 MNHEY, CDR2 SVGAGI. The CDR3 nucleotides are TGTGCCAGCTCCACTCTCCAACGGTACACAGATACGCAGTATTTT. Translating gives CASSTLQRYTDTQYF.

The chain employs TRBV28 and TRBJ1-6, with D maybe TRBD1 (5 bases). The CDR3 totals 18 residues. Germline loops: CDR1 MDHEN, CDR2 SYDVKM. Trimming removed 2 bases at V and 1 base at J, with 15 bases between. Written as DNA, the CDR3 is TGTGCCAGCAGTTTACCAGACAGCTTAGGATCCTATAATTCACCCCTCCACTTT. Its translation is CASSLPDSLGSYNSPLHF.

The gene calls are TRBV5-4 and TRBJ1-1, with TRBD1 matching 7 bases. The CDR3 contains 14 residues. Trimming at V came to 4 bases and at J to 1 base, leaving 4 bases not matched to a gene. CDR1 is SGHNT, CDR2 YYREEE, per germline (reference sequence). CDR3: CASSQTGPNTEAFF. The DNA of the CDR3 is TGTGCCAGCAGCCAGACAGGGCCGAACACTGAAGCTTTCTTT.

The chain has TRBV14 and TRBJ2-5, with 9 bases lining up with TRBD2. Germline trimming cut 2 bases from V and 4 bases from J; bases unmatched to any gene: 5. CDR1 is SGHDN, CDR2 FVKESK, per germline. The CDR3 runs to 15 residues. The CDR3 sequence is CASSQRGSGGETQYF. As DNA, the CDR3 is TGTGCCAGCAGCCAACGGGGTAGCGGGGGAGAGACCCAGTACTTC.

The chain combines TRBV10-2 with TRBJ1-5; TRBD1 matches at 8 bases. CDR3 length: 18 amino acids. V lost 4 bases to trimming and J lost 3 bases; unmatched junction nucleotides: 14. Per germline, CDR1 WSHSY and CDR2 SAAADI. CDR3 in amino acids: CASSVSIAGQGLNQPQHF. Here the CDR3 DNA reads TGCGCCAGCAGTGTATCGATAGCCGGACAGGGCCTCAATCAGCCCCAGCATTTT.

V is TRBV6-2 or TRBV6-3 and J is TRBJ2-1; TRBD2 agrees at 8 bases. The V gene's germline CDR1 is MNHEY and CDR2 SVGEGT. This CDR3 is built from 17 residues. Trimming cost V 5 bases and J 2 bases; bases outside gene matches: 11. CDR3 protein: CASSQMGAGVAYNEQFF. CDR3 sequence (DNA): TGTGCCAGCAGTCAGATGGGAGCGGGAGTAGCCTACAATGAGCAGTTCTTC.

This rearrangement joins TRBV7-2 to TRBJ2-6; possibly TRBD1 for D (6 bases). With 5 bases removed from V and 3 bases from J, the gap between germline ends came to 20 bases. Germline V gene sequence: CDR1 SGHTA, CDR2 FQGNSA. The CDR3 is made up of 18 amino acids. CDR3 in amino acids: CASSLEGTGLLGANVLTF. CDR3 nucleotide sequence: TGTGCCAGCAGCCTCGAGGGTACAGGGCTGCTTGGGGCCAACGTCCTGACTTTC.

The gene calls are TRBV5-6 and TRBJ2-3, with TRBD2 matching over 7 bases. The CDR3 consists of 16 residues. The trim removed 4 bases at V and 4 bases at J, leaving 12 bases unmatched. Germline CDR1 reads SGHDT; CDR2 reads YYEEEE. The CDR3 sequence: CASSQTGTKRSDTQYF. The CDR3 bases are TGTGCCAGCAGCCAAACCGGGACTAAAAGATCAGATACGCAGTATTTT.

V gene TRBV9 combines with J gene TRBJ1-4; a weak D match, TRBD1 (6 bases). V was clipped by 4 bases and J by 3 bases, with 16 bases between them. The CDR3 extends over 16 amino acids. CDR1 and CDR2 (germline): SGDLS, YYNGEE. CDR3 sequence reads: CASSPRGGRANEKLFF. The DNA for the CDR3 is TGTGCCAGCAGCCCGCGAGGGGGTAGGGCTAATGAAAAACTGTTTTTT.

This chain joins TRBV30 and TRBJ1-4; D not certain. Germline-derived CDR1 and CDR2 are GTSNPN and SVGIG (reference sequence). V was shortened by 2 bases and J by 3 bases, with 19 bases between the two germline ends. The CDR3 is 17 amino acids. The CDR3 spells CAWSFRGQVGSNEKLFF. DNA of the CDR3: TGTGCCTGGAGTTTTCGTGGGCAGGTTGGATCTAATGAAAAACTGTTTTTT. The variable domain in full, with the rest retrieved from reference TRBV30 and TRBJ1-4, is SQTIHQWPATLVQPVGSPLSLECTVEGTSNPNLYWYRQAAGRGLQLLFYSVGIGQISSEVPQNLSASRPQDRQFILSSKKLLLSDSGFYLCAWSFRGQVGSNEKLFFGSGTQLSVL.

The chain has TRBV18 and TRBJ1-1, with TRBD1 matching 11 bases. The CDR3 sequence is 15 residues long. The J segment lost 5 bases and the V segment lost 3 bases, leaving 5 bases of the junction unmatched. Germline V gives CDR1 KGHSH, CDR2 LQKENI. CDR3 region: CASSPPGTGGTEAFF. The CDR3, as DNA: TGTGCCAGCTCACCCCCCGGGACAGGGGGTACTGAAGCTTTCTTT.

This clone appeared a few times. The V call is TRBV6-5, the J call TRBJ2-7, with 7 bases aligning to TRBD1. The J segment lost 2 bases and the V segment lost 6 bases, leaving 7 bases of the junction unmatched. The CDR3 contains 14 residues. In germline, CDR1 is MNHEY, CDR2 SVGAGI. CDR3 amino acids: CASSYRGYTYEQYF. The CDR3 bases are TGTGCCAGCAGCTACAGGGGTTACACCTACGAGCAGTACTTC.

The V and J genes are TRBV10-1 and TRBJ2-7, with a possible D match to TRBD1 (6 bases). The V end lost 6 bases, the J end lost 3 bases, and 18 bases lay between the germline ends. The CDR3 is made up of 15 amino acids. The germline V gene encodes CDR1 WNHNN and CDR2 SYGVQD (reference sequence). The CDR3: CASRDRTAIDYEQYF. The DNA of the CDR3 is TGCGCCAGCAGAGATAGGACAGCAATTGACTACGAGCAGTACTTC.

CDR3 nucleotide sequence: TGTGCCAGCGGGGAACTGGCGGGAGCCTACAATGAGCAGTTCTTC. It specifies CASGELAGAYNEQFF. The gene calls are TRBV11-1 and TRBJ2-1, with TRBD2 identical over 7 bases. Germline-derived CDR1 and CDR2 are SGHAT and FQDESV (reference sequence). This CDR3 comprises 15 residues. V was clipped by 8 bases and J by 2 bases; unmatched bases: 9.

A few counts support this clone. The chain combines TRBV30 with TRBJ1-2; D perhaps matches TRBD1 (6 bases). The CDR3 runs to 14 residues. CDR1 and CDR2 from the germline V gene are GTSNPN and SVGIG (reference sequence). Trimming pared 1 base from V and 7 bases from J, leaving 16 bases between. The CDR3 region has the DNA TGTGCCTGGAGTGCAAACAGGGCTGAGGGTGGCTACACCTTC. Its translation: CAWSANRAEGGYTF.

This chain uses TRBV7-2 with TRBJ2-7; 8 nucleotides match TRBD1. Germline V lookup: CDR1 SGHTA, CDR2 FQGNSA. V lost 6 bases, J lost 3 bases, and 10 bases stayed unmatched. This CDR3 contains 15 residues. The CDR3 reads CASSPGQGFFYEQYF. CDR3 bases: TGTGCCAGCAGTCCCGGACAGGGCTTTTTCTACGAGCAGTACTTC. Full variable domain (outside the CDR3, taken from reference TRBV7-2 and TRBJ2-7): GAGVSQSPSNKVTEKGKDVELRCDPISGHTALYWYRQSLGQGLEFLIYFQGNSAPDKSGLPSDRFSAERTGGSVSTLTIQRTQQEDSAVYLCASSPGQGFFYEQYFGPGTRLTVT.

The CDR3 sequence is CASSYLGGLSNQPQHF. The CDR3 DNA sequence: TGTGCCAGCAGTTACCTTGGGGGGTTAAGCAATCAGCCCCAGCATTTT. This sequence joins TRBV6-2 or TRBV6-3 and TRBJ1-5; tentative D call: TRBD1 (5 bases). V was clipped by 2 bases and J by 1 base, with 12 bases between them. The CDR3 sequence is 16 residues long. Germline assignment: CDR1 MNHEY and CDR2 SVGEGT.

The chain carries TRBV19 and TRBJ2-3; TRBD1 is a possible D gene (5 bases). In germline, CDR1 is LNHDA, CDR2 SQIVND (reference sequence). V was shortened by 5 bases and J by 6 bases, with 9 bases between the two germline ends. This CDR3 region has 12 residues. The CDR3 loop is CASSRQFDTQYF. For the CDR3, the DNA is TGTGCCAGTAGTCGACAGTTTGATACGCAGTATTTT. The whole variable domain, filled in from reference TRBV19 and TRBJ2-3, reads DGGITQSPKYLFRKEGQNVTLSCEQNLNHDAMYWYRQDPGQGLRLIYYSQIVNDFQKGDIAEGYSVSREKKESFPLTVTSAQKNPTAFYLCASSRQFDTQYFGPGTRLTVL.

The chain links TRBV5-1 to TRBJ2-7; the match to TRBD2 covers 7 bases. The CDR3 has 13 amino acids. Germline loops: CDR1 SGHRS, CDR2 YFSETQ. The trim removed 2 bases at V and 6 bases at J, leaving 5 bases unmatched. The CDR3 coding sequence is TGCGCCAGCAGCTTCACAAGGGAGGGCGAGCAGTACTTC. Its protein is CASSFTREGEQYF.

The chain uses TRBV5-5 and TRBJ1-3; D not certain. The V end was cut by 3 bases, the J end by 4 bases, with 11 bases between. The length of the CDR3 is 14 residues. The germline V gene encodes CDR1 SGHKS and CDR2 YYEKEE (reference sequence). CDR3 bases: TGTGCCAGCAGCTCCCCTAGATTAGGAAACACCATATATTTT. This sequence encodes CASSSPRLGNTIYF.

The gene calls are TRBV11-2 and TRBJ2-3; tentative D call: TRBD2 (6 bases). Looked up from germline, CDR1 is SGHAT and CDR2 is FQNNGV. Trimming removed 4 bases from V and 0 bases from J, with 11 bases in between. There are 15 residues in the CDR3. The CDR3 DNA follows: TGTGCCAGCAGCTCGACGGGACTTAGCACAGATACGCAGTATTTT. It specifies CASSSTGLSTDTQYF. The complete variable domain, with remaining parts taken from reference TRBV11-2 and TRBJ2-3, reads EAGVAQSPRYKIIEKRQSVAFWCNPISGHATLYWYQQILGQGPKLLIQFQNNGVVDDSQLPKDRFSAERLKGVDSTLKIQPAKLEDSAVYLCASSSTGLSTDTQYFGPGTRLTVL.

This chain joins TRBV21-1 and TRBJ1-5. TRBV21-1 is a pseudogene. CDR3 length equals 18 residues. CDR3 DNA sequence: TGTGCCAGCAGCTCAAAAAATGGGGAGGGGGATAGCAATCAGCCCCAGCATTTT. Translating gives CASSSKNGEGDSNQPQHF.

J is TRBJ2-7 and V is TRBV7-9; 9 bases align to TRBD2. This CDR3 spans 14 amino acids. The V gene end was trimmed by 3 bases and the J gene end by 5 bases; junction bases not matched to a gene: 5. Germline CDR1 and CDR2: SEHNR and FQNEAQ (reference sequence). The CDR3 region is CASSLAGGPDEQYF. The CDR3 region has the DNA TGTGCCAGCAGCTTGGCGGGAGGGCCTGACGAGCAGTACTTC.

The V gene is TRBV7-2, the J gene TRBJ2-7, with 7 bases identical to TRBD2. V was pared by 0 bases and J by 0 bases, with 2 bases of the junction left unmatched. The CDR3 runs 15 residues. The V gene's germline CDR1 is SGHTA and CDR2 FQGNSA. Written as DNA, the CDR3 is TGTGCCAGCAGCTTAGCCAGCGGGGCCTCCTACGAGCAGTACTTC. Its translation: CASSLASGASYEQYF.

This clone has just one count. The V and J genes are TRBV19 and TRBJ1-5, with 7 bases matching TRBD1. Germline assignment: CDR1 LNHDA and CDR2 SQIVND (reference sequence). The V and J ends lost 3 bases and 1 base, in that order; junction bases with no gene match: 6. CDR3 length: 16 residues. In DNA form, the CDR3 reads TGTGCCAGTAGTATGAGACAGGGAAACAGCAATCAGCCCCAGCATTTT. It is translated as CASSMRQGNSNQPQHF.

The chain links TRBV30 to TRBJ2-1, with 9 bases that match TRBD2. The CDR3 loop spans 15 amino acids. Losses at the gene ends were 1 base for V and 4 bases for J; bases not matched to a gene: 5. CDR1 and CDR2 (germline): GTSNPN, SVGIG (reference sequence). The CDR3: CAWSGLAGRYNEQFF. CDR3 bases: TGTGCCTGGAGTGGTCTAGCGGGAAGGTACAATGAGCAGTTCTTC. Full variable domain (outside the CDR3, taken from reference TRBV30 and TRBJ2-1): SQTIHQWPATLVQPVGSPLSLECTVEGTSNPNLYWYRQAAGRGLQLLFYSVGIGQISSEVPQNLSASRPQDRQFILSSKKLLLSDSGFYLCAWSGLAGRYNEQFFGPGTRLTVL.

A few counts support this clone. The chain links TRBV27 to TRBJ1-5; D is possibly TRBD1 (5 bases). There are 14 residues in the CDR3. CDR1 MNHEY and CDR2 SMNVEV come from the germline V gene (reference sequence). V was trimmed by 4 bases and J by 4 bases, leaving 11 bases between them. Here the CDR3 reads CASSYTGGNQPQHF. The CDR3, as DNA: TGTGCCAGCAGTTATACAGGCGGTAATCAGCCCCAGCATTTT.

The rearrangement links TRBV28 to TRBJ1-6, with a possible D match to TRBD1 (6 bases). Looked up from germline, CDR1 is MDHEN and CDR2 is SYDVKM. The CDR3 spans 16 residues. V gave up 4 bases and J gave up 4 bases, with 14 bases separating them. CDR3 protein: CASSSGGGFYNSPLHF. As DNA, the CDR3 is TGTGCCAGCAGTTCCGGTGGGGGCTTTTATAATTCACCCCTCCACTTT. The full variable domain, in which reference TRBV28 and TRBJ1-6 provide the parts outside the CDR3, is DVKVTQSSRYLVKRTGEKVFLECVQDMDHENMFWYRQDPGLGLRLIYFSYDVKMKEKGDIPEGYSVSREKKERFSLILESASTNQTSMYLCASSSGGGFYNSPLHFGNGTRLTVT.